Listed here are 8 T cell receptor beta chains from one sample, sequenced in a study of T-cell reconstitution after alpha-beta-depleted transplantation in children. During its preparation, the TCRbeta library received unique molecular identifiers. TCRdb re-analysed the PCR reads in MiXCR, keeping a single row per CDR3 protein. The data hold about 350,000 distinct CDR3 sequences, with roughly 15% observed a single time. Sequenced here: PBMCs, sampled from the stem cell graft. The source of these receptors is a human donor who donated a stem cell graft to a child with Fanconi anemia.

This clonotype showed up many times. V is TRBV18 and J is TRBJ1-1; D may be TRBD1 (6 bases). The CDR3 covers 13 residues. Germline V gene sequence: CDR1 KGHSH, CDR2 LQKENI. The V gene lost 8 bases and the J gene lost 1 base, with 11 bases spanning the gap. The CDR3 loop reads CASSPRGNTEAFF. The DNA of the CDR3 is TGTGCCAGCAGTCCCAGGGGGAACACTGAAGCTTTCTTT. Filled out from reference TRBV18 and TRBJ1-1, the complete variable domain reads NAGVMQNPRHLVRRRGQEARLRCSPMKGHSHVYWYRQLPEEGLKFMVYLQKENIIDESGMPKERFSAEFPKEGPSILRIQQVVRGDSAAYFCASSPRGNTEAFFGQGTRLTVV.

The gene calls are TRBV20-1 and TRBJ2-7, with D unclear. The CDR3 extends over 15 amino acids. V was trimmed by 0 bases and J by 2 bases, leaving 14 bases between them. CDR1 is DFQATT and CDR2 is SNEGSKA in the germline V gene (reference sequence). For the CDR3, the DNA is TGCAGTGCTAGAGATTGGAAGGAGAACGCCTACGAGCAGTACTTC. It translates to CSARDWKENAYEQYF.

A remark on this clonotype: Just one base apart from a much larger clone, this may be a read error. The conserved closing phenylalanine or tryptophan is absent in this CDR3, likely reflecting a read error. The chain employs TRBV27 and TRBJ2-1; 7 bases are a match to TRBD1. Germline V gene sequence: CDR1 MNHEY, CDR2 SMNVEV (reference sequence). The CDR3 length is 16 residues. Trimming removed 4 bases from V and 4 bases from J; junction bases left unmatched: 10. The CDR3 loop reads CASSSRQGKRYNEQFS. The CDR3 DNA sequence: TGTGCCAGCAGTTCCAGACAGGGCAAAAGATACAATGAGCAGTTCTCC.

This clonotype was seen at least ten times. V usage is TRBV11-2 and J usage is TRBJ1-2, with TRBD1 matching 9 bases. The CDR3 has 16 amino acids. CDR1 SGHAT and CDR2 FQNNGV come from the germline V gene. V dropped 4 bases and J dropped 5; count of bases not matched to a gene: 11. CDR3 sequence (DNA): TGTGCCAGCAGCTCCCTCCGACAGGGGGTTCGGTATGGCTACACCTTC. Translating gives CASSSLRQGVRYGYTF. Together with reference TRBV11-2 and TRBJ1-2, the CDR3 gives the full variable domain: EAGVAQSPRYKIIEKRQSVAFWCNPISGHATLYWYQQILGQGPKLLIQFQNNGVVDDSQLPKDRFSAERLKGVDSTLKIQPAKLEDSAVYLCASSSLRQGVRYGYTFGSGTRLTVV.

V usage is TRBV4-1 and J usage is TRBJ2-1; 8 nucleotides match TRBD1. Trimming cost V 4 bases and J 2 bases; bases outside gene matches: 10. The CDR3 has 17 amino acids. Germline CDR1 reads MGHRA; CDR2 reads YSYEKL. The CDR3: CASSRPRGQGAYNEQFF. DNA of the CDR3: TGCGCCAGCAGCCGGCCCCGAGGACAGGGCGCCTACAATGAGCAGTTCTTC.

This clonotype was seen more than once but under ten times. The chain carries TRBV20-1 and TRBJ1-4, with a possible D match to TRBD1 (5 bases). Germline V gene lookup returns CDR1 DFQATT and CDR2 SNEGSKA (reference sequence). Trimming pared 1 base from V and 8 bases from J, leaving 17 bases between. CDR3 length: 15 residues. The CDR3 nucleotides are TGCAGTGCTAGAGCCCCCAGGGAAGATCACGAAAAACTGTTTTTT. It is translated as CSARAPREDHEKLFF.

This clonotype was seen ten or more times. J is TRBJ2-1 and V is TRBV6-5; 10 nucleotides line up with TRBD1. The CDR3 length is 15 residues. Germline values: CDR1 MNHEY, CDR2 SVGAGI. J gave up 9 bases and V 4 bases, and 9 bases lay outside the gene matches. The CDR3 protein is CASSFPGQGRSEQFF. The CDR3, as DNA: TGTGCCAGCAGTTTCCCGGGACAGGGGAGGAGTGAGCAGTTCTTC.

This chain uses TRBV12-3 or TRBV12-4 with TRBJ2-2, with 9 bases matching TRBD1. V shed 5 bases, J shed 7 bases, and the junction held 5 bases outside the gene matches. The CDR3 extends over 14 amino acids. CDR3 sequence: CASSAGTGNGELFF. In DNA, the CDR3 is TGTGCCAGCAGTGCCGGGACAGGGAACGGGGAGCTGTTTTTT.